This section outlines one TCR beta chain sequence together with its context. What it binds is not known. TCRdb called the reads again in MiXCR, with one record for every CDR3 protein. The sample includes around 120,000 distinct CDR3 sequences, roughly 39% seen only once; the top ten take 74%. The sample originates from a study of T cell repertoires in cytomegalovirus infection. Across the whole study: In the study, CMV epitopes included recently identified HLA-C-restricted and well-studied HLA-B-restricted ones. Through public TCR beta signatures, both CMV infection and matching HLA type were indicated.

CDR1 and CDR2 from the germline V gene are MGHRA and YSYEKL. This CDR3 contains 16 residues. V was pared by 1 base and J by 4 bases, with 16 bases between. Study results and limitations: HLA-C-restricted, CMV-specific TCR beta clonotypes were dominant ex vivo. Cumulative public TCR beta family frequency identified CMV carriers with the relevant HLA.

The material was CD8+ T cells from cultured PBMCs, obtained from culture after CMV antigen stimulation. V and J are TRBV4-1 and TRBJ1-2; tentative D call: TRBD1 (5 bases). The origin of this receptor is a human donor in good health (CMV status not recorded). Some clones in this sample may be carry-over from other donors' samples. The DNA of the CDR3 is TGCGCCAGCAGCCAAGTCCAGGGATCCTCCGGCTATGGCTACACCTTC. Translation: CASSQVQGSSGYGYTF.